Below are 24 T cell receptor beta chains sequenced from a single sample in a study of T cell repertoires in cytomegalovirus infection. TCRdb independently ran MiXCR on the reads; one entry per CDR3 protein. The table shows 100,000 to 150,000 distinct CDR3 sequences, with roughly a quarter occurring only once. No antigens are known for them. The sequenced material came from PBMCs, sequenced either directly or after in vitro stimulation (not recorded which). The source is a human donor in good health (CMV status not recorded). Some clones in this sample may be carry-over from other donors' samples.

This clonotype has a count of ten or more. V gene TRBV7-9 combines with J gene TRBJ1-1; 9 positions agree with TRBD1. CDR1 is SEHNR, CDR2 FQNEAQ, per germline (reference sequence). The CDR3 contains 16 residues. J gave up 4 bases and V 4 bases, and 10 bases lay outside the gene matches. This CDR3 is CASSSRPGQGGTEAFF. CDR3 DNA: TGTGCCAGCAGCTCCCGCCCGGGACAGGGAGGCACTGAAGCTTTCTTT.

This clonotype was seen only a few times. The chain carries TRBV7-9 and TRBJ2-7, with 7 bases matching TRBD2. The CDR3 has 15 residues. CDR1 and CDR2 (germline): SEHNR, FQNEAQ (reference sequence). J lost 7 bases, V lost 5 bases, and 14 bases had no gene match. The chain's CDR3 is CASSEDPKTGGEQYF. CDR3 coding DNA: TGTGCCAGCAGCGAAGATCCGAAAACCGGGGGGGAGCAGTACTTC.

This clonotype was detected only a few times. This rearrangement joins TRBV7-2 to TRBJ2-5, with 11 bases identical to TRBD2. V trimming: 4 bases; J trimming: 4 bases; junction bases outside the gene matches: 5. The CDR3 has 15 residues. Per the germline V gene, CDR1 is SGHTA and CDR2 is FQGNSA. The CDR3 DNA sequence: TGTGCCAGCAGCTGGAGCGGACTAGCGGGAGAGACCCAGTACTTC. Its protein is CASSWSGLAGETQYF.

This clonotype was seen more than once but under ten times. The chain is built from TRBV5-1 and TRBJ2-3; 7 bases are a match to TRBD1. Trimming took 3 bases from V and 0 from J; bases not matched to a gene: 4. The CDR3 loop spans 15 amino acids. Germline V gives CDR1 SGHRS, CDR2 YFSETQ. Here the CDR3 DNA reads TGCGCCAGCAGCTCGCCGGGACAGAGCACAGATACGCAGTATTTT. Translating gives CASSSPGQSTDTQYF. Using reference TRBV5-1 and TRBJ2-3 for the parts outside the CDR3, the full variable domain is KAGVTQTPRYLIKTRGQQVTLSCSPISGHRSVSWYQQTPGQGLQFLFEYFSETQRNKGNFPGRFSGRQFSNSRSEMNVSTLELGDSALYLCASSSPGQSTDTQYFGPGTRLTVL.

The chain has TRBV10-3 and TRBJ2-7; D uncertain. The CDR3 sequence is 14 residues long. The ends were cut back, 0 bases at V and 4 bases at J, with 10 bases in the middle. CDR1 ENHRY and CDR2 SYGVKD come from the germline V gene. The CDR3 loop is CAISESENFYEQYF. CDR3 sequence (DNA): TGTGCCATCAGTGAGTCGGAGAACTTTTACGAGCAGTACTTC.

At least ten counts were recorded for this clonotype. The V gene is TRBV7-9, the J gene TRBJ2-2; D gene uncertain. Germline CDR1 is SEHNR and CDR2 is FQNEAQ (reference sequence). V shed 4 bases and J shed 3 bases, with 12 bases lying between them. The CDR3 length is 15 residues. CDR3 sequence: CASSSTLKYTGELFF. The CDR3 coding sequence is TGTGCCAGCAGCTCAACCCTTAAGTACACCGGGGAGCTGTTTTTT.

The rearrangement uses TRBV6-2 or TRBV6-3 and TRBJ2-7; 9 bases are shared with TRBD2. The CDR3 loop spans 17 amino acids. Per germline, CDR1 MNHEY and CDR2 SVGEGT. The V and J ends lost 0 bases and 6 bases, in that order; junction bases with no gene match: 12. The CDR3 bases are TGTGCCAGCAGTTACTCGGGCGGGAGGGCCTTTAAAACCGAGCAGTACTTC. Translation: CASSYSGGRAFKTEQYF.

The chain has TRBV4-1 and TRBJ2-1; TRBD1 is a possible D gene (5 bases). Germline V gene sequence: CDR1 MGHRA, CDR2 YSYEKL. Trimming cost V 1 base and J 15 bases, with 13 bases left between them. The CDR3 covers 12 residues. DNA for the CDR3: TGCGCCAGCAGCCAAGGAGTAACAGGCCCGTTCTTC. This sequence encodes CASSQGVTGPFF.

This clonotype was recorded at least ten times. The chain uses TRBV7-9 and TRBJ1-1; D remains ambiguous. The CDR3 is made up of 12 amino acids. Trimming shortened V by 2 bases and J by 1 base, and 2 bases separated the two germline ends. Per the germline V gene, CDR1 is SEHNR and CDR2 is FQNEAQ (reference sequence). The CDR3 here is CASSLQNTEAFF. DNA of the CDR3: TGTGCCAGCAGCTTACAGAACACTGAAGCTTTCTTT.

This clonotype came up once. V is TRBV29-1 and J is TRBJ2-4; D may be TRBD1 or TRBD2 (5 bases each). The CDR3 has 14 residues. In germline, CDR1 is SQVTM, CDR2 ANQGSEA. Trimming took off 4 bases at V and 0 bases at J, with 10 bases between the two ends. This CDR3 reads CSVAGRLAKNIQYF. As DNA, the CDR3 is TGCAGCGTTGCAGGGAGACTAGCCAAAAACATTCAGTACTTC. The full variable domain, in which reference TRBV29-1 and TRBJ2-4 provide the parts outside the CDR3, is SAVISQKPSRDICQRGTSLTIQCQVDSQVTMMFWYRQQPGQSLTLIATANQGSEATYESGFVIDKFPISRPNLTFSTLTVSNMSPEDSSIYLCSVAGRLAKNIQYFGAGTRLSVL.

This clonotype was seen a handful of times. This chain links TRBV18 with TRBJ2-1; a weak D match, TRBD1 (5 bases). In germline, CDR1 is KGHSH, CDR2 LQKENI. The V and J ends lost 5 bases and 9 bases respectively, with 14 bases between them. The CDR3 spans 13 residues. CDR3 coding DNA: TGTGCCAGCTCATCATACGAAAGGGGTGAGCAGTTCTTC. It yields the protein CASSSYERGEQFF.

V and J are TRBV7-3 and TRBJ2-2, with D possibly being TRBD2 (5 bases). The germline V gene encodes CDR1 SGHTA and CDR2 FQGTGA. V lost 2 bases, J lost 3 bases, and 10 bases lay in between. The CDR3 runs 15 residues. The CDR3 region is CASSLFGGDTGELFF. The CDR3, as DNA: TGTGCCAGCAGCTTATTTGGAGGAGACACCGGGGAGCTGTTTTTT.

The V gene is TRBV7-2, the J gene TRBJ1-4; the match to TRBD1 covers 9 bases. CDR3 length: 15 residues. J gave up 8 bases and V 4 bases, and 8 bases lay outside the gene matches. CDR1 and CDR2 (germline): SGHTA, FQGNSA. CDR3 in amino acids: CASSSAQGAGEKLFF. In nucleotides, the CDR3 is TGTGCCAGCAGCTCTGCACAGGGGGCTGGGGAAAAACTGTTTTTT. The variable domain in full, completed from reference TRBV7-2 and TRBJ1-4, reads GAGVSQSPSNKVTEKGKDVELRCDPISGHTALYWYRQSLGQGLEFLIYFQGNSAPDKSGLPSDRFSAERTGGSVSTLTIQRTQQEDSAVYLCASSSAQGAGEKLFFGSGTQLSVL.

In this sample, this clonotype turned up once. The chain carries TRBV12-3 or TRBV12-4 and TRBJ1-1; TRBD1 is a possible D gene (6 bases). The ends were cut back, 5 bases at V and 12 bases at J, with 19 bases in the middle. This CDR3 comprises 13 residues. DNA of the CDR3: TGTGCCAGCAGTCAGCGGGACACGTTAGCGTCTTTCTTT. Protein product: CASSQRDTLASFF.

CDR3: CASSLSPEAGTQYF. For the CDR3, the DNA is TGTGCCAGCAGTTTATCGCCGGAGGCTGGGACCCAGTACTTC. The chain carries TRBV28 and TRBJ2-5, with D maybe TRBD2 (5 bases). Trimming left V 1 base short and J 7 bases short, with 13 bases between. The CDR3 spans 14 residues. The germline gives CDR1 MDHEN, CDR2 SYDVKM.

In this sample, this clonotype turned up once. The rearrangement joins TRBV6-6 to TRBJ1-3, with a tentative D call TRBD1 (6 bases). Trimming stripped 2 bases from V and 5 bases from J, with 16 bases between. Germline-derived CDR1 and CDR2 are MNHNY and SVGAGI (reference sequence). The CDR3 consists of 16 residues. CDR3 sequence: CASSYPGMGGRNTIYF. CDR3 DNA: TGTGCCAGCAGTTACCCAGGAATGGGGGGGCGAAACACCATATATTTT.

This rearrangement joins TRBV7-9 to TRBJ2-3, with 8 bases aligning to TRBD1. V gave up 3 bases and J gave up 4 bases; unmatched junction bases: 9. Germline loops: CDR1 SEHNR, CDR2 FQNEAQ (reference sequence). CDR3 size: 16 residues. The CDR3: CASSFQGQGWADTQYF. CDR3 nucleotide sequence: TGTGCCAGCAGCTTCCAAGGACAGGGATGGGCAGATACGCAGTATTTT.

This clonotype was observed a few times. This rearrangement joins TRBV27 to TRBJ2-2; 7 bases fit TRBD1. Trimming cost V 4 bases and J 5 bases; bases outside gene matches: 10. CDR3 length: 16 residues. Looked up from germline, CDR1 is MNHEY and CDR2 is SMNVEV (reference sequence). CDR3 in amino acids: CASSSLDREGTGELFF. CDR3 coding DNA: TGTGCCAGCAGTTCACTCGACAGGGAAGGAACCGGGGAGCTGTTTTTT.

The J gene is TRBJ1-5, the V gene TRBV27; TRBD1 matches at 10 bases. V lost 4 bases to trimming and J lost 7 bases; unmatched junction nucleotides: 13. The CDR3 has 17 amino acids. The germline CDR1 and CDR2 sequences are MNHEY and SMNVEV (reference sequence). CDR3: CASSSSGTGAGRQPQHF. Written as DNA, the CDR3 is TGTGCCAGCAGTTCCTCCGGGACAGGGGCAGGTAGGCAGCCCCAGCATTTT.

In the case of this clonotype: A read error may produce the germline difference seen at one junction end. V usage is TRBV11-2 and J usage is TRBJ1-2; 10 positions match TRBD1. CDR3 length equals 15 residues. The germline gives CDR1 SGHAT, CDR2 FQNNGV. For the CDR3, the DNA is TGTACCAGCAGTTCTGGGACAGGGGTCCACTATGGCTACACCTTC. This translates into CTSSSGTGVHYGYTF.

V is TRBV5-4 and J is TRBJ2-5; D remains unclear. Trimming cost V 4 bases and J 1 base, with 8 bases left between them. From germline, CDR1 is SGHNT and CDR2 YYREEE (reference sequence). CDR3 length: 13 residues. CDR3 in DNA: TGTGCCAGCAGCAAAGAATCCCAAGAGACCCAGTACTTC. This sequence encodes CASSKESQETQYF.

The sample holds many counts of this clonotype. The chain employs TRBV2 and TRBJ2-7; tentatively, D is TRBD1 (6 bases). CDR3 length: 13 residues. The ends were cut back, 6 bases at V and 1 base at J, with 10 bases in the middle. Germline V gene lookup returns CDR1 SNHLY and CDR2 FYNNEI. CDR3 sequence: CASRPTGSYEQYV. The CDR3 coding sequence is TGTGCCAGCAGGCCCACAGGGTCCTACGAGCAGTACGTC.

The CDR3 here is CSVDRSSGRGNEQFF. The CDR3 nucleotides are TGCAGCGTTGATCGGAGTAGCGGGAGGGGCAATGAGCAGTTCTTC. The chain joins TRBV29-1 to TRBJ2-1; TRBD2 matches at 11 bases. CDR3 length: 15 residues. The ends lost 3 bases at V and 6 bases at J; junction bases unmatched: 7. Germline assignment: CDR1 SQVTM and CDR2 ANQGSEA.

This clonotype was recorded a few times. J is TRBJ1-1 and V is TRBV3-1; the D gene is possibly TRBD1 (5 bases). With 4 bases removed from V and 4 bases from J, the gap between germline ends came to 13 bases. This CDR3 region has 14 residues. CDR1 and CDR2 (germline): LGHDT, YNNKEL (reference sequence). The CDR3 here is CASSPPQGVTEAFF. Written as DNA, the CDR3 is TGTGCCAGCAGCCCCCCCCAGGGAGTCACTGAAGCTTTCTTT. Full variable domain (remainder filled in from reference TRBV3-1 and TRBJ1-1): DTAVSQTPKYLVTQMGNDKSIKCEQNLGHDTMYWYKQDSKKFLKIMFSYNNKELIINETVPNRFSPKSPDKAHLNLHINSLELGDSAVYFCASSPPQGVTEAFFGQGTRLTVV.